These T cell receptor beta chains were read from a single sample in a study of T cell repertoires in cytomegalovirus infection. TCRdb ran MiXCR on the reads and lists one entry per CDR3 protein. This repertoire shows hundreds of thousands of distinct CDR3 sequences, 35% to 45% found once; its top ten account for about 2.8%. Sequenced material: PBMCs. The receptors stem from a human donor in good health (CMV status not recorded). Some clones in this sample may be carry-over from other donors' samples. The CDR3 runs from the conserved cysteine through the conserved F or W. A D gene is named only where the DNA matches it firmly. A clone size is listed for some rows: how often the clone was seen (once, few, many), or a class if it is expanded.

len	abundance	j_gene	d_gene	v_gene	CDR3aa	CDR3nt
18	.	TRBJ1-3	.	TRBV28	CASSLLIGGPSSGNTIYF	TGTGCCAGCAGTTTATTAATCGGGGGCCCGAGCTCTGGAAACACCATATATTTT
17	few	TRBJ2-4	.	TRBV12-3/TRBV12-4	CASSSPQGFLAKNIQYF	TGTGCCAGCAGTTCCCCTCAGGGGTTCTTAGCCAAAAACATTCAGTACTTC
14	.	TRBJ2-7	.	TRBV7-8	CASSLLLGYDEQYF	TGTGCCAGCAGCTTATTACTCGGGTACGACGAGCAGTACTTC
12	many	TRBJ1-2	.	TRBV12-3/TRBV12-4	CASSFLGRGYTF	TGTGCCAGCAGTTTCCTGGGCAGAGGCTACACCTTC
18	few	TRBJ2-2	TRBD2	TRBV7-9	CASTNIGLAGPNTGELFF	TGTGCCAGCACCAACATCGGACTAGCGGGACCGAACACCGGGGAGCTGTTTTTT
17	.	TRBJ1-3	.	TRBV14	CASSQVRDSFSGNTIYF	TGTGCCAGCAGCCAAGTGCGTGACAGTTTCTCTGGAAACACCATATATTTT
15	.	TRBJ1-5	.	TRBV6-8	CASSRTTVGDQPQHF	TGTGCCAGCAGCAGGACTACGGTTGGTGATCAGCCCCAGCATTTT
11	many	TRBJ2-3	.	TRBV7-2	CASSVMDTQYF	TGTGCCAGCAGCGTGATGGATACGCAGTATTTT
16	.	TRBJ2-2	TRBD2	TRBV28	CASIMTSGRGTGELFF	TGTGCCAGCATTATGACTAGCGGGAGGGGTACCGGGGAGCTGTTTTTT
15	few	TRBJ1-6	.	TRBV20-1	CSAAGLTLGNSPLHF	TGCAGTGCCGCGGGGCTTACTCTTGGGAATTCACCCCTCCACTTT
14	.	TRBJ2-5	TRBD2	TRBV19	CASGGLAGMETQYF	TGTGCCAGTGGGGGACTAGCGGGAATGGAGACCCAGTACTTC
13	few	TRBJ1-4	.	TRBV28	CASSLQGTEKLFF	TGTGCCAGCAGTTTGCAGGGTACTGAAAAACTGTTTTTT
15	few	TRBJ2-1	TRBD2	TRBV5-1	CASSLSGSGGNEQFF	TGCGCCAGCAGCTTGAGCGGGAGTGGGGGCAATGAGCAGTTCTTC
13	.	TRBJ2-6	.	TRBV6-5	CSSMFSGANVLTF	TGTTCCAGCATGTTTTCCGGGGCCAACGTCCTGACTTTC
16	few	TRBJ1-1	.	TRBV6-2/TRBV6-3	CASSYLERVMNTEAFF	TGTGCCAGCAGTTACTTAGAGCGGGTGATGAACACTGAAGCTTTCTTT
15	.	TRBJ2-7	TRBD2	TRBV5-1	CASSLESGGPVEQYF	TGCGCCAGCAGCTTGGAGTCGGGAGGGCCGGTTGAGCAGTACTTC
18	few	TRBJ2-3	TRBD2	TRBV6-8	CASSYSVISGGATDTQYF	TGTGCCAGCAGTTATTCCGTGATTAGCGGGGGGGCCACAGATACGCAGTATTTT
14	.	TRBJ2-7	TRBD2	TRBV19	CASGAGGFSYEQYF	TGTGCCAGTGGAGCGGGGGGGTTTTCCTACGAGCAGTACTTC
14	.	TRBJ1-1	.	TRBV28	CASSLSLRVTEAFF	TGTGCCAGCAGTTTATCCCTAAGAGTCACTGAAGCTTTCTTT
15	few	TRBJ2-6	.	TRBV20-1	CSARDIRAGANVLTF	TGCAGTGCTAGAGATATCAGGGCTGGGGCCAACGTCCTGACTTTC
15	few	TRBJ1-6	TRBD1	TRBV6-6	CASSYKGQAGSPLHF	TGTGCCAGCAGTTACAAGGGACAGGCTGGTTCACCCCTCCACTTT
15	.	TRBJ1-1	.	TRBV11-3	CASSSQPSANTEAFF	TGTGCCAGCAGCTCCCAGCCGAGCGCGAACACTGAAGCTTTCTTT